The 15 T cell receptor beta chains given below trace back to one sample, sequenced in a study of memory CD4+ T cells and cytomegalovirus serostatus (dated by TCRdb to 2018 to 2020). Libraries were constructed by the immunoSEQ multiplex PCR assay. TCRdb took this table from immuneACCESS and kept in-frame rearrangements with V and J called. Such tables lack part of the clones; where checked against another copy, unresolved V genes explain under half of the gap, and the rest is unexplained. The sample profile shows 55,000 to 65,000 clones; 82% of them were found once. The top ten constitute approximately 0.4% of the sample. A FACSAria II was used to sort memory CD4+ T cells, defined as single viable CD3+CD4+CD8-CD45RO+ cells. Sequencing input: memory CD4+ T cells from blood. These receptors all come from an adult in good health and CMV-seronegative.

The chain is built from TRBV4-1 and TRBJ2-2; 14 nucleotides match TRBD2. This CDR3 contains 18 residues. Germline trimming cut 3 bases from V and 4 bases from J; bases unmatched to any gene: 7. Germline-derived CDR1 and CDR2 are MGHRA and YSYEKL. The CDR3 sequence: CASSQAGLAGVGTGELFF. The CDR3 DNA reads TGCGCCAGCAGCCAGGCGGGACTAGCGGGGGTCGGCACCGGGGAGCTGTTTTTT.

CDR3 protein: CASSPWTVSTDTQYF. In nucleotides, the CDR3 is TGTGCCAGCAGCCCTTGGACGGTTAGCACAGATACGCAGTATTTT. The chain joins TRBV5-4 to TRBJ2-3; the D is unclear. CDR3 length: 15 amino acids. Trimming took 4 bases from V and 0 from J, leaving 12 bases between them. Germline V lookup: CDR1 SGHNT, CDR2 YYREEE (reference sequence). The variable domain in full, completed from reference TRBV5-4 and TRBJ2-3, reads ETGVTQSPTHLIKTRGQQVTLRCSSQSGHNTVSWYQQALGQGPQFIFQYYREEENGRGNFPPRFSGLQFPNYSSELNVNALELDDSALYLCASSPWTVSTDTQYFGPGTRLTVL.

This sequence joins TRBV5-4 and TRBJ1-6; unclear D gene. The germline V gene encodes CDR1 SGHNT and CDR2 YYREEE (reference sequence). The CDR3 is 14 amino acids. The germline V and J ends were trimmed by 2 bases and 8 bases, with 11 bases remaining between them. CDR3 sequence (DNA): TGTGCCAGCAGCTTTGGCGGTATGGATTCACCCCTCCACTTT. Its translation is CASSFGGMDSPLHF.

The chain recombines TRBV18 with TRBJ1-2, with 11 nucleotides matching TRBD1. Losses at the gene ends were 3 bases for V and 5 bases for J; bases not matched to a gene: 2. Germline lookup yields CDR1 KGHSH and CDR2 LQKENI. This CDR3 has 14 residues. CDR3 in amino acids: CASSPGQGEYGYTF. The DNA of the CDR3 is TGTGCCAGCTCACCGGGACAGGGGGAATATGGCTACACCTTC.

This chain joins TRBV7-6 and TRBJ2-2, with D possibly being TRBD1 (5 bases). V dropped 2 bases and J dropped 1 base, with 8 bases sitting between them. The germline gives CDR1 SGHVS, CDR2 FNYEAQ. The CDR3 has 15 residues. CDR3 nucleotide sequence: TGTGCCAGCAGCTTAATTGGACAGAACACCGGGGAGCTGTTTTTT. Amino acid sequence: CASSLIGQNTGELFF.

Points on this clone: The same CDR3 can be traced to other DNA sequences in this sample. The chain joins TRBV7-2 to TRBJ1-2, with TRBD1 matching 10 bases. With 5 bases clipped from V and 8 bases from J, the junction kept 8 bases outside the gene matches. Per the germline V gene, CDR1 is SGHTA and CDR2 is FQGNSA. The CDR3 sequence is 14 residues long. The CDR3: CASSPDRGRGGYTF. The DNA of the CDR3 is TGTGCCAGCAGCCCCGACAGGGGGCGTGGCGGCTACACCTTC.

The V and J genes are TRBV13 and TRBJ1-2; D is ambiguous. The V gene lost 1 base and the J gene lost 0 bases, with 6 bases spanning the gap. The CDR3 is 14 amino acids. Germline V gene lookup returns CDR1 PRHDT and CDR2 FYEKMQ (reference sequence). CDR3 amino acids: CASSLVSANYGYTF. The CDR3 DNA sequence: TGTGCCAGCAGCTTAGTTTCAGCTAACTATGGCTACACCTTC.

The chain recombines TRBV10-3 with TRBJ2-3, with D hard to call. Germline-derived CDR1 and CDR2 are ENHRY and SYGVKD. CDR3 length equals 12 residues. The germline V and J ends were trimmed by 4 bases and 2 bases, with 4 bases remaining between them. The CDR3 sequence is CAISGDTDTQYF. The CDR3 DNA is TGTGCCATCAGTGGAGACACAGATACGCAGTATTTT.

This clone was seen once. The rearrangement uses TRBV18 and TRBJ2-1, with D possibly matching TRBD2 (6 bases). The CDR3 runs to 15 residues. Trimming took 3 bases from V and 0 from J, leaving 9 bases between them. Germline V CDR1 and CDR2: KGHSH, LQKENI. The CDR3 bases are TGTGCCAGCTCACCCGCGGGGAGCTCCTACAATGAGCAGTTCTTC. Its translation: CASSPAGSSYNEQFF.

V gene TRBV25-1 combines with J gene TRBJ1-1, with D unclear. Germline CDR1 is MGHDK and CDR2 is SYGVNS. V was trimmed by 3 bases and J by 9 bases, leaving 11 bases between them. The CDR3 covers 12 residues. The CDR3 protein is CASSDVVQKAFF. The CDR3 DNA reads TGTGCCAGCAGTGACGTAGTCCAAAAAGCTTTCTTT.

The gene calls are TRBV2 and TRBJ2-3, with 11 bases identical to TRBD1. In germline, CDR1 is SNHLY, CDR2 FYNNEI. This CDR3 contains 15 residues. V was pared by 1 base and J by 5 bases, with 2 bases of the junction left unmatched. CDR3 nucleotides: TGTGCCAGCAGTGAAGGGACAGGGGGCGTAGATACGCAGTATTTT. It yields the protein CASSEGTGGVDTQYF.

This clone was seen a single time. The sample contains more than one DNA sequence encoding this CDR3. The CDR3 loop is CAISAGSYGYTF. The CDR3 nucleotides read TGTGCCATCAGTGCCGGAAGCTATGGCTACACCTTC. V and J are TRBV10-3 and TRBJ1-2; D ambiguous. CDR1 ENHRY and CDR2 SYGVKD come from the germline V gene. Trimming stripped 4 bases from V and 4 bases from J, with 7 bases between. The CDR3 covers 12 residues.

The CDR3 DNA sequence: TGTGCCAGCAGCACAGGGCCCAATCAGCCCCAGCATTTT. This encodes CASSTGPNQPQHF. J is TRBJ1-5 and V is TRBV6-5, with D possibly TRBD1 on 6 matching bases. With 6 bases removed from V and 3 bases from J, the gap between germline ends came to 9 bases. Germline V gene data show CDR1 as MNHEY and CDR2 as SVGAGI. CDR3 length equals 13 residues.

This clone was counted only a few times. CDR3 sequence (DNA): TGTGCCATCAGGACAGGAGAGACCCAGTACTTC. Its protein product is CAIRTGETQYF. This chain joins TRBV10-3 and TRBJ2-5, with D tentatively TRBD1 (6 bases). The CDR3 spans 11 residues. Per germline, CDR1 ENHRY and CDR2 SYGVKD. V was clipped by 6 bases and J by 4 bases, with 6 bases between them.

CDR3 DNA sequence: TGTGCCAGCAGCGTACGATCTAGCGGTAATACGCAGTATTTT. Translating it yields CASSVRSSGNTQYF. V is TRBV9 and J is TRBJ2-3, with 7 bases aligning to TRBD2. The junction had 6 bases not matched to a gene; V was cut back by 1 base and J by 7 bases. Per the germline V gene, CDR1 is SGDLS and CDR2 is YYNGEE. The CDR3 extends over 14 amino acids.